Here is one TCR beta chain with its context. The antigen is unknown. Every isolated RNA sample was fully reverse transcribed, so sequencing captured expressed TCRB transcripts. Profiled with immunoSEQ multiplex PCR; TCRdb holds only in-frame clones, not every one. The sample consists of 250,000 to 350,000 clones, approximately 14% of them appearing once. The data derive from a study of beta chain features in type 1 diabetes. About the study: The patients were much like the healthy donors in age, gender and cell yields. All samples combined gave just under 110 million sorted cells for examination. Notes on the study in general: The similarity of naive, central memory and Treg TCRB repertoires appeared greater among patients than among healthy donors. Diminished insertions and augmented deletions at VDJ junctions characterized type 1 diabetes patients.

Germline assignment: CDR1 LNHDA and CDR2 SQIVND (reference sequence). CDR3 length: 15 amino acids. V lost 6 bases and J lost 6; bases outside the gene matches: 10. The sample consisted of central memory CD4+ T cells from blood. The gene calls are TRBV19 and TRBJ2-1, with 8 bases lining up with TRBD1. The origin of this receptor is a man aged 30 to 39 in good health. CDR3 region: CASSRTRTGRNEQFF. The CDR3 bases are TGTGCCAGTAGCCGAACCCGGACAGGGCGCAATGAGCAGTTCTTC.